These 13 T cell receptor beta chains share one sample of origin, sequenced in a study of T-cell reconstitution after alpha-beta-depleted transplantation in children (dated by TCRdb to about 2016). The treatment or condition label, as the study defines it: allogeneic hematopoietic cell transplantation with graft depleted of TCRalphabeta T cells and CD19 B cells. Library creation used PCR. The sequencer listed for this sample is Illumina HiSeq 2500. Molecular barcoding was employed in the preparation of TCR libraries, with unique molecular identifiers being used to normalize TCRbeta repertoire quantification. Using fastp at Q25 and MiXCR, TCRdb reprocessed the public reads and kept productive beta chains. Rows with a matching CDR3 protein are joined into one entry that keeps the most common DNA and genes. Counted in this sample were a few hundred thousand distinct CDR3 sequences; roughly 7.1% of them appeared once. The biggest ten clones account for approximately 6% of the sample.

The specimen comprised PBMCs, sampled before TCRalphabeta/CD19-depleted stem cell transplant. The receptors derive from a boy aged 2 to 10 with acute lymphoblastic leukemia, due to receive a stem cell transplant.

This clonotype was recorded many times. The chain carries TRBV5-1 and TRBJ2-3; tentatively, D is TRBD1 (6 bases). The V and J ends lost 0 bases and 6 bases respectively, with 14 bases between them. The CDR3 runs 15 residues. Germline V CDR1 and CDR2: SGHRS, YFSETQ. The CDR3 is CASSLEGVQVDTQYF. In DNA form, the CDR3 reads TGCGCCAGCAGCTTGGAGGGGGTTCAAGTGGATACGCAGTATTTT.

This clonotype was seen many times. The chain links TRBV20-1 to TRBJ1-5; TRBD1 might be the D (5 bases). Germline assignment: CDR1 DFQATT and CDR2 SNEGSKA (reference sequence). This CDR3 has 15 residues. Trimming shortened V by 0 bases and J by 3 bases, and 12 bases separated the two germline ends. The CDR3 DNA is TGCAGTGCTAGAGACCATGCGGGACCCAATCAGCCCCAGCATTTT. Amino acid sequence: CSARDHAGPNQPQHF.

The chain is built from TRBV20-1 and TRBJ2-5, with D unresolved. CDR1 is DFQATT, CDR2 SNEGSKA, per germline (reference sequence). Trimming pared 1 base from V and 3 bases from J, leaving 9 bases between. CDR3 length: 13 residues. The CDR3 loop reads CSARARLKETQYF. For the CDR3, the DNA is TGCAGTGCTAGAGCCAGGTTAAAAGAGACCCAGTACTTC.

This clonotype occurred many times. V usage is TRBV15 and J usage is TRBJ1-4; TRBD1 is a possible D gene (6 bases). Trimming took 5 bases from V and 4 from J, leaving 14 bases between them. The CDR3 is 15 amino acids. In germline, CDR1 is LNHNV, CDR2 YYDKDF (reference sequence). The CDR3, as DNA: TGTGCCACCAGCGGCTGGGGGCGTAATAATGAAAAACTGTTTTTT. Its translation: CATSGWGRNNEKLFF.

At least ten counts were recorded for this clonotype. Here the CDR3 reads CSARAPLGSSYEQYF. DNA for the CDR3: TGCAGTGCTAGAGCCCCGTTGGGGAGCTCCTACGAGCAGTACTTC. This rearrangement joins TRBV20-1 to TRBJ2-7; D is possibly TRBD2 (5 bases). Trimming removed 1 base from V and 0 bases from J, with 13 bases in between. The CDR3 is made up of 15 amino acids. Looked up from germline, CDR1 is DFQATT and CDR2 is SNEGSKA (reference sequence).

This clonotype appeared a few times. The chain links TRBV28 to TRBJ2-5; D not resolved. The CDR3 runs 12 residues. CDR1 MDHEN and CDR2 SYDVKM come from the germline V gene. Trimming left V 9 bases short and J 5 bases short, with 13 bases between. The CDR3 loop is CASPPSTETQYF. CDR3 in DNA: TGTGCCAGTCCCCCCTCTACGGAGACCCAGTACTTC.

This clonotype turned up a few times. The V gene is TRBV11-2, the J gene TRBJ2-1; TRBD1 or TRBD2 may be the D gene (5 bases each). The CDR3 runs 14 residues. Germline-derived CDR1 and CDR2 are SGHAT and FQNNGV. V was cut by 2 bases and J by 5 bases, with 10 bases left in between. The CDR3 is CASSLTGAHNEQFF. The CDR3 region has the DNA TGTGCCAGCAGCTTAACCGGGGCCCACAATGAGCAGTTCTTC.

This clonotype has ten or more counts. The chain combines TRBV5-5 with TRBJ2-7; a weak D match, TRBD2 (5 bases). In germline, CDR1 is SGHKS, CDR2 YYEKEE (reference sequence). V lost 4 bases to trimming and J lost 5 bases, with 13 bases between them. The CDR3 spans 13 residues. The CDR3 coding sequence is TGTGCCAGCAGCCCCGGGGATGGTAACGAGCAGTACTTC. This translates into CASSPGDGNEQYF.

This clonotype has ten or more counts. This chain links TRBV7-9 with TRBJ2-1; TRBD1 matches 7 bases. The germline CDR1 and CDR2 sequences are SEHNR and FQNEAQ (reference sequence). CDR3 length: 15 amino acids. Trimming cost V 1 base and J 6 bases; bases outside gene matches: 6. This CDR3 reads CASSLEVAGGNEQFF. CDR3 coding DNA: TGTGCCAGCAGCTTAGAGGTAGCAGGGGGCAATGAGCAGTTCTTC.

This chain uses TRBV5-1 with TRBJ2-7; TRBD2 might be the D (7 bases). Germline CDR1 SGHRS, CDR2 YFSETQ. Trimming stripped 9 bases from V and 4 bases from J, with 23 bases between. The CDR3 runs to 15 residues. The CDR3 spells CAKRGRGESHYEQYF. CDR3 DNA: TGCGCCAAAAGGGGGAGGGGAGAGAGTCATTACGAGCAGTACTTC.

At least ten counts were recorded for this clonotype. The rearrangement uses TRBV10-3 and TRBJ2-5, with D perhaps TRBD1 or TRBD2 (5 bases each). Germline V lookup: CDR1 ENHRY, CDR2 SYGVKD. V lost 6 bases and J lost 2, with 10 bases in between. The CDR3 loop spans 13 amino acids. The chain's CDR3 is CAISPGPQETQYF. The CDR3 DNA is TGTGCCATCAGCCCGGGACCACAAGAGACCCAGTACTTC.

Many counts were recorded for this clonotype. This rearrangement joins TRBV20-1 to TRBJ2-2; 7 bases fit TRBD1. In germline, CDR1 is DFQATT, CDR2 SNEGSKA (reference sequence). Trimming took 3 bases from V and 6 from J; bases not matched to a gene: 1. The CDR3 loop spans 12 amino acids. CDR3 sequence: CSASDRAGELFF. Here the CDR3 DNA reads TGCAGTGCTAGCGACAGGGCCGGGGAGCTGTTTTTT.

This clonotype was observed at least ten times. The chain joins TRBV12-3 or TRBV12-4 to TRBJ1-5; D uncertain. The CDR3 extends over 12 amino acids. V lost 3 bases to trimming and J lost 5 bases, with 5 bases between them. The CDR3 nucleotides are TGTGCCAGCAGTTTTTCTGATCAGCCCCAGCATTTT. Its translation: CASSFSDQPQHF.